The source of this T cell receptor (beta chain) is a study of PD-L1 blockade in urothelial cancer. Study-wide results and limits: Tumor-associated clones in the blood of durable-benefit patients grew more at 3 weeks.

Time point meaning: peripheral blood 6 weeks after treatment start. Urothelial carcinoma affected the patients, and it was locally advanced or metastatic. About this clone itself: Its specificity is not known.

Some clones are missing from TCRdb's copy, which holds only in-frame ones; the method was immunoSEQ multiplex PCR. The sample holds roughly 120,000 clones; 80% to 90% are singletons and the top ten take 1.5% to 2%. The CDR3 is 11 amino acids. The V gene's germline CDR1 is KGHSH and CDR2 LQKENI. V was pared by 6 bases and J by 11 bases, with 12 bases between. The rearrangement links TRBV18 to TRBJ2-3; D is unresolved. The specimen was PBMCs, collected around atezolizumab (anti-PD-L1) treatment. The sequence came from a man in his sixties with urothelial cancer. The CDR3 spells CASSPGDGQYF. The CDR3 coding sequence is TGTGCCAGCTCCCCCGGAGACGGGCAGTATTTT.